This is a list of T cell receptor beta chains from one sample in a study of response to subunit inactivated influenza vaccine. TCRdb itself ran the RT-PCR reads through MiXCR, one entry per CDR3 protein. The profile covers roughly 190,000 distinct CDR3 sequences, with over 13% appearing a single time and roughly 25% taken by the ten largest. The sample in question was CD8+ T cells sorted from PBMCs, obtained roughly 5 days after vaccination. The receptors were sampled from a middle-aged man who received an inactivated influenza vaccine. CDR3s leave out the opening cysteine and the closing phenylalanine or tryptophan. Fields, in order: V gene, CDR3 protein.

>TRBV10-3
AISEGQGTETQY
>TRBV28
ASSTVGGTYQETQY
>TRBV12-3/TRBV12-4
ASSSGNQETQY
>TRBV9
ASSGGTSGDLSSYNEQF
>TRBV6-1
ASSPGFGPTDTQY
>TRBV7-9
ASSLVTSADTQY
>TRBV27
ASSLSLAERTYEQY
>TRBV3-1
ASSQVGGLNYEQY
>TRBV4-2
ASSQETGDSNQPQH
>TRBV11-2
ASSLDHGTDTQY
>TRBV7-9
ASSLRQGTDETQY
>TRBV6-5
ASSYYVDRSYDEQY
>TRBV19
ASSIDHPTGVYNEQF
>TRBV4-1
ASSQQLASGGLPYNEQF
>TRBV2
ASSGGTEQY
>TRBV6-1
ASRKRSTDTQY
>TRBV19
APGGTDLSNQPQH
>TRBV29-1
SVEGLGGQY
>TRBV12-3/TRBV12-4
ASSLRDYSYNEQF
>TRBV6-2/TRBV6-3
ASSDYAGELF
>TRBV3-1
ASSTRQGRNTGELF
>TRBV12-3/TRBV12-4
ASSLTEPYNEQF
>TRBV27
ASSATWSSYNEQF
>TRBV12-3/TRBV12-4
ASSLVWGASNEQF
>TRBV7-6
ASSLGEAPSYEQY
>TRBV5-1
ASSLGSGNTEAF
>TRBV5-6
ASSLGSRENEQF
>TRBV30
AWARVGEQF
>TRBV7-9
ASSLDPVREQY
>TRBV30
AWDQGDYGYT
>TRBV12-3/TRBV12-4
ASSHTAGYGYT
>TRBV15
ATSPRQGAGEQY
>TRBV7-9
ASSYGPQPQH
>TRBV20-1
SARGLAGLAGETQY
>TRBV13
ASSLAGQLADTQY
>TRBV12-3/TRBV12-4
ASSTSSNQPQH
>TRBV12-3/TRBV12-4
ASSLGGIETQY
>TRBV5-6
ASTPAGHYNEQF
>TRBV4-3
ASSNKIGTRDTNEQF
>TRBV11-3
ASSLGQSLGAYTDTQY
>TRBV9
ASTEGGLQYNEQF
>TRBV29-1
SVEGGQGNYGYT
>TRBV5-6
ASSFGPSYT
>TRBV12-3/TRBV12-4
ASSPQGSLDTGELF
>TRBV3-1
ASSRHPGLAGVRGSTDTQY
>TRBV25-1
ASSVRFPPDY
>TRBV20-1
SARTLAGVADTQY
>TRBV30
AWSVLGAGNQPQH
>TRBV28
ASSLNSGGFTDTQY